Reported below is one T cell receptor (beta chain). This clonotype turned up a few times. Its recognized antigen is unknown. No clone much larger than this one lies a single base away; base qualities are absent. The record originates from a study of CDR3 diversity in severe acne (dated by TCRdb to between 2018 and 2020). Libraries were prepared through PCR. Sequenced on an Illumina HiSeq 2000. Using fastp trimming at Q25 and MiXCR clonotype assembly, TCRdb reanalyzed the public sequencing data and kept in-frame beta chains. Rows are unified per CDR3 protein, each entry keeping the most common DNA and genes. In this sample the table shows over 90,000 distinct CDR3 sequences, around 53% of which occur a single time. Together, the top ten hold 9.5% to 15% of the sample. V is clipped by 7 bases and J by 4 bases, and the sequence between their germline boundaries is 14 bases long. Taken from cysteine to phenylalanine, the CDR3 has 14 residues. CDR3 DNA only is kept here, 42 bases in frame from base 1. Based on the germline V gene (reference sequence), the CDR1 and CDR2 sequences are MNHNY and SVGAGI.

The sample was blood. This clonotype was obtained from a male donor with acne. In this chain, TRBV6-6 is recombined with TRBJ1-5; the D gene is perhaps TRBD1, on 6 matching bases. The DNA sequence follows: TGTGCCAGCACCGGACAGCTCCCAAATCAGCCCCAGCATTTT. It translates to CASTGQLPNQPQHF.